This T cell receptor beta chain was sequenced in a study of T cells after yellow fever vaccination. This CDR3 region has 13 residues. Germline V gene sequence: CDR1 MNHEY, CDR2 SVGEGT. The V segment lost 5 bases and the J segment 8 bases; nucleotides outside the gene matches: 6. TCRdb used MiXCR to reprocess the 5' RACE reads, holding one entry per CDR3 protein. The sample records about 320,000 distinct CDR3 sequences, around 11% being singletons. The TCR originated in a man aged 18 to 30 who received the YFV17D yellow fever vaccine. The rearrangement uses TRBV6-2 or TRBV6-3 and TRBJ1-5; TRBD1 matches 7 bases. The source was CD4+ T cells sorted from PBMCs, collected 45 days after the yellow fever booster vaccination. The CDR3 DNA reads as TGTGCCAGCAGTGATTACAGGGGTGAGCCCCAGCATTTT. It yields the protein CASSDYRGEPQHF.